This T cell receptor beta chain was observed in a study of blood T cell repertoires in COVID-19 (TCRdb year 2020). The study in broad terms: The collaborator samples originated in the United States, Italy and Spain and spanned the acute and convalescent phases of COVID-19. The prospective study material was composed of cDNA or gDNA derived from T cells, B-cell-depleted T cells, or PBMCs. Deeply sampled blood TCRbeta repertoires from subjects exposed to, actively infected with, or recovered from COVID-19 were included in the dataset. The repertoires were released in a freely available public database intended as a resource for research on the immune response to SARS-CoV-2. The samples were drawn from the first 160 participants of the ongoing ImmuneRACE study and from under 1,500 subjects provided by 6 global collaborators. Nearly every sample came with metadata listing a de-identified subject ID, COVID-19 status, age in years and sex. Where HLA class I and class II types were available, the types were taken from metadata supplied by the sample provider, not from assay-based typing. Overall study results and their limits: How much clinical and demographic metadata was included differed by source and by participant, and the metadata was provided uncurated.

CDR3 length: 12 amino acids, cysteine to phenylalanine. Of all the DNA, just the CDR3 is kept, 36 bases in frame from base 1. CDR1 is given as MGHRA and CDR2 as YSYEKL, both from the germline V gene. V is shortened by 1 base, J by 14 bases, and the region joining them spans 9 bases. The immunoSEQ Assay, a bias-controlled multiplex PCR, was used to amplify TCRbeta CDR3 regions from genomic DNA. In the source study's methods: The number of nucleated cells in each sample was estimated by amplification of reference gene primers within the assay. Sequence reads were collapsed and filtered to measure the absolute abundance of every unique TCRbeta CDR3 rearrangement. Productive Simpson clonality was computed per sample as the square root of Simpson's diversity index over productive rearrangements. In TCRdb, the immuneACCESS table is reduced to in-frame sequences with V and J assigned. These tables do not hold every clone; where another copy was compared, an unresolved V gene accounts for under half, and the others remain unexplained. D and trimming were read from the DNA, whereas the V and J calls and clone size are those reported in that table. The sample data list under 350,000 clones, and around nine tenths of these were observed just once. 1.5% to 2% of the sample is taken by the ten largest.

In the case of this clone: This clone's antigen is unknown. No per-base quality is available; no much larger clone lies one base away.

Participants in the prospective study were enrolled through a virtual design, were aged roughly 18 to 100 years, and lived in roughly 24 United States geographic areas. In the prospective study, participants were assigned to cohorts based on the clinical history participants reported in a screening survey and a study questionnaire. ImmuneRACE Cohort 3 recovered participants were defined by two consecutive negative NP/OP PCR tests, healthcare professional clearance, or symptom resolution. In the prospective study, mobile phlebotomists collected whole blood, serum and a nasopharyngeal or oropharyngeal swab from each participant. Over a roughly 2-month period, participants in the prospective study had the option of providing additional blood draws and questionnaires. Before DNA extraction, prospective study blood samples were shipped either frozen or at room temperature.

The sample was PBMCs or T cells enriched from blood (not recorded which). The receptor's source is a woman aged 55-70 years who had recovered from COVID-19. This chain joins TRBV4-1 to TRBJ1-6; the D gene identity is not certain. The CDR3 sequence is CASSQAAGALHF. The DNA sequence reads TGCGCCAGCAGCCAAGCCGCCGGGGCCCTCCACTTT.